This T cell receptor beta chain appears in the sequencing data of a study of cytomegalovirus exposure and HLA in healthy donors. Study-level results: It was reported that TCR beta sequences correctly inferred the HLA-A and HLA-B alleles for most subjects.

Primers included in the PCR were 60 Vbeta and 13 Jbeta primers. Profiled with immunoSEQ multiplex PCR; TCRdb holds only in-frame clones, not every one. The sample lists around 140,000 clones, around 73% seen once, with around 3.2% in the top ten. Of note for this clone: Its antigen is unknown.

This clonotype originated in a female donor in good health and CMV-seronegative. Material for sequencing was PBMCs.

The CDR3 nucleotides are TGTGCCAGCAGCTGGGGACTAGCGGTCACAGATACGCAGTATTTT. Translation: CASSWGLAVTDTQYF. J is TRBJ2-3 and V is TRBV7-8; 11 positions agree with TRBD2. V lost 4 bases and J lost 2; bases outside the gene matches: 2. Germline assignment: CDR1 SGHVS and CDR2 FQNEAQ. CDR3 length: 15 amino acids.